This TCR beta chain came from a study of cytomegalovirus exposure and HLA in healthy donors. Amplification used 60 Vbeta primers and 13 Jbeta primers. Clones were sequenced by immunoSEQ multiplex PCR, and TCRdb holds only the in-frame ones, with some missing. Among 100,000 to 150,000 clones, about 84% were seen once, and the ten largest hold under 4.5%. Germline V gene data show CDR1 as SNHLY and CDR2 as FYNNEI. The CDR3 is 13 residues long. Deletions cut 7 bases from V and 3 bases from J, with 13 bases between. The chain uses TRBV2 and TRBJ2-7, with D perhaps TRBD1 (6 bases). This clonotype was obtained from a young man in good health and CMV-seropositive. The source material was PBMCs. The CDR3 sequence: CASNSGEGYEQYF. CDR3 coding DNA: TGTGCCAGCAACTCAGGGGAAGGCTACGAGCAGTACTTC.